This TCR beta chain was retrieved from a study of the immune and genomic landscape of osteosarcoma (dated by TCRdb to between 2020 and 2021). About the full investigation: The overall cohort was composed of around 50 pediatric and adult patients with high-grade osteosarcoma, and a median age at diagnosis of 25 to 30 years (range roughly 5-81) was recorded. Poor-risk disease was overrepresented in the cohort, as 73% of patients had an unfavorable pathologic response to standard therapy and more than 65% had died. Patients in the overall cohort were about 60% male, and approximately 73% presented with localized disease at diagnosis. To define immunogenic potential, the study profiled osteosarcoma specimens using whole genome, RNA and T-cell receptor sequencing along with immunohistochemistry and reverse phase protein arrays. To characterize the osteosarcoma immunogenomic landscape, the TCR sequencing results were combined with transcriptome, protein array and immunostaining data. An explanation for the limited clinical activity of immune checkpoint inhibitors in osteosarcoma was sought in the study. Two samples from the same tumor site were contributed by each of three patients. The investigation overall reported the following: Along with the frozen tumor specimens, matched blood was collected from just a couple of patients. Sample size was not determined by any statistical method, because osteosarcoma is rare and all possible samples were collected. Although TCR productive clonality was higher in the immune-hot C3 cluster than in the cold C1 cluster, TCR productive clonality was still low overall. About 5 cases had a single hyperexpanded clone dominating the repertoire, and all had fewer than 100 T-cell clonotypes. Overall, productive TCR clonality was low, with an average of 0.09 and a maximum of 0.3, which suggests limited T-cell clonal expansion. The clonality benchmarks were taken from external normal skin and healthy peripheral blood data instead of from matched normal tissue.

The specimens were post-treatment primary, local recurrence and metastasis tumors obtained from patients with a poor prognosis. For this clone: The specificity of this receptor is unknown. Per-base quality was not reported, and no clone a single base away is much larger than it.

The CDR3 runs 17 residues from the cysteine to the phenylalanine. The kept DNA is CDR3 alone, 51 bases in frame from the first base. The germline V end is reduced by 0 bases and the J end by 5 bases; junction bases left unmatched: 4. For CDR1 and CDR2, the germline V gene (reference sequence) lists SEHNR and FQNEAQ. TCR beta chain CDR3 regions were immunosequenced using the ImmunoSEQ Assay (Adaptive Biotechnologies). The original methods were these. TCRB rearrangements, read counts, read proportions and gene usage were exported through the ImmunoSEQ Analyzer platform. T-cell clonality was calculated from productive rearrangements as 1 minus Pielou's evenness. In the clonal space homeostasis analysis, clonotypes were grouped as rare, small, medium, large or hyperexpanded (0.01 to 1 of the repertoire). TCR productive clonality was compared across immune clusters C1, C2 and C3 using the Wilcoxon rank sum test. In its TCRdb copy, this immuneACCESS table keeps in-frame sequences only and misses some clones. Where compared with another copy, unresolved V genes explain less than half of these, and the others have no known cause. That table supplies the V and J calls and clone size; D and trimming were determined from the DNA. This sample comprises several thousand clones, around 71% of them detected only once. Roughly a sixth of the sample goes to the ten largest clones.

Recombination connected TRBV7-9 to TRBJ2-2; TRBD2 fits 12 bases in the junction. This receptor was identified in a human donor with osteosarcoma. Input material: osteosarcoma tumor tissue from the femur. CDR3 reads: CASSLAQLAGGTGELFF. The nucleotides are TGTGCCAGCAGCTTAGCGCAGCTAGCGGGAGGGACCGGGGAGCTGTTTTTT.